This T cell receptor beta chain was documented in a study of regulatory T cells in long-lasting Graves disease. Overall study context: Graves' disease counted as persistent after over 5 years of antithyroid drugs with positive TSH receptor antibodies. Findings and limits, study-wide: The study found TRBV28, TRBJ1-2 and TRBJ2-5 favored in persistent disease.

The TCR beta library used iRepertoire HTBI primers with Arm-PCR amplification of CDR3. TCRdb re-called the multiplex PCR reads through MiXCR, storing one row per CDR3 protein. The sample consists of hundreds of thousands of distinct CDR3 sequences, 25% to 35% of them appearing once. This CDR3 comprises 16 residues. Germline V gene sequence: CDR1 MDHEN, CDR2 SYDVKM. Trimming removed 3 bases at V and 0 bases at J, with 11 bases between. A remark on this clonotype: No antigen is known for it.

Time point: persistent/refractory GD, antithyroid drugs over 5 years with positive TRAb. Construction of the TCR library relied on RNA isolated from PBMCs. The patients were enrolled through endocrinology in Xi'an, China. The sequence was collected from a female donor with Graves disease. Sample: peripheral blood mononuclear cells (PBMCs), taken when the disease was refractory, from a patient treated with antithyroid drugs. This chain joins TRBV28 and TRBJ1-4, with a weak D call TRBD1 (5 bases). The CDR3, as DNA: TGTGCCAGCAGTTTTCAGGGCGAGGCAACTAATGAAAAACTGTTTTTT. Translation gives CASSFQGEATNEKLFF.